This T cell receptor beta chain was documented in a study of vaccination and CD4 T cells after COVID-19. Study-wide background: Post-diagnosis, post-COVID samples were collected after a median approximately 91 days, ranging 35 to 161.

Sequenced with the Oncomine TCR Beta short-read assay was DNA taken from cultured CD4+ T cells. Using its own MiXCR run on the PCR reads, TCRdb lists one record per CDR3 protein. The sample has roughly 9,600 distinct CDR3 sequences, about 33% seen once; the top ten hold around 29%. A few counts support this clonotype. Its target is not known. Trimming stripped 2 bases from V and 4 bases from J, with 16 bases between. The CDR3 runs to 15 residues. Per germline, CDR1 DFQATT and CDR2 SNEGSKA (reference sequence). Treatment here: 10-day PBMC culture with coronavirus spike peptide pools or control peptides (ViraFEST assay). During the years 2011-2018, before the COVID-19 pandemic, the unexposed donor's CD4+ T cells were collected.

The origin of this receptor is a human donor in good health. The chain uses TRBV20-1 and TRBJ2-3; D might be TRBD2 (6 bases). Source material: CD4+ T cells from blood, cultured in vitro. Here the CDR3 reads CSARSGTFRPDTQYF. CDR3 DNA: TGCAGTGCTAGAAGTGGGACTTTCAGACCAGATACGCAGTATTTT.